This TCR beta chain was identified in a study of cytomegalovirus exposure and HLA in healthy donors. The overall study: The 90 to 150 validation repertoires, a later analysis reported, used the same platform as the approximately 730 repertoires from the first cohort. Study conclusions and caveats: The majority of TCR sequences were rare, yet some public TCRs appeared in many donors. There were around 160 TCR beta chains listed as cytomegalovirus-associated. Among the CMV-associated chains, a few were confirmed in vitro as specific for CMV antigens.

Clones were sequenced by immunoSEQ multiplex PCR, and TCRdb holds only the in-frame ones, with some missing. Of hundreds of thousands of clones in the sample, just over 85% were seen once. This clone appeared a few times. Its target is not known. The germline gives CDR1 GTSNPN, CDR2 SVGIG (reference sequence). Deletions cut 5 bases from V and 4 bases from J, with 6 bases between. The CDR3 loop spans 10 amino acids. The TCR was taken from a woman aged 18-35 years in good health and CMV-seronegative. What was sequenced was PBMCs. The rearrangement joins TRBV30 to TRBJ2-7; D is unresolved. This CDR3 is CAWGLYEQYF. In nucleotides, the CDR3 is TGTGCCTGGGGGCTTTACGAGCAGTACTTC.